The sequence of this T cell receptor beta chain was determined in a study of T cell repertoires in cytomegalovirus infection. Turning to the study itself: In the study, CMV epitopes included recently identified HLA-C-restricted and well-studied HLA-B-restricted ones. TCR beta signatures that were public indicated CMV infection and matching HLA type. Study-level results: The ex vivo response was dominated by HLA-C-restricted CMV-specific TCR beta clonotypes.

V gave up 2 bases and J gave up 0 bases, with 5 bases separating them. CDR3 length equals 14 residues. Germline CDR1 reads MGHRA; CDR2 reads YSYEKL. Turning to this clonotype: The antigen is not known.

TCRdb recomputed calls from the reads with MiXCR, one row per CDR3 protein. The sample carries nearly 700,000 distinct CDR3 sequences, 30% to 35% recorded once. The clonotype originates from a human donor in good health (CMV status not recorded). Some clones in this sample may be carry-over from other donors' samples. The specimen was cultured PBMCs, collected from culture after CMV antigen stimulation. This chain connects TRBV4-1 to TRBJ2-1; D remains ambiguous. The CDR3 bases are TGCGCCAGCAGCCAATACAGCTCCTACAATGAGCAGTTCTTC. Translation: CASSQYSSYNEQFF.